The source of this T cell receptor beta chain is a study of technical replicates of blood from a few donors. Here immunoSEQ multiplex PCR was the method, and the copy in TCRdb shows in-frame clones only, minus some. The sample shows 75,000 to 100,000 clones, 85% to 95% of them seen only once. V was pared by 1 base and J by 1 base, with 15 bases between. CDR1 is SGHKS and CDR2 is YYEKEE in the germline V gene (reference sequence). This CDR3 is built from 16 residues. The source of this sequence is a human donor in good health. The material sequenced was T cells isolated from PBMCs. The V and J genes are TRBV5-5 and TRBJ2-7; perhaps TRBD1 as D (6 bases). The CDR3 loop is CASSLRLTDSSYEQYF. For the CDR3, the DNA is TGTGCCAGCAGCTTGCGACTGACGGACAGTTCCTACGAGCAGTACTTC.